The 10 T cell receptor beta chains below were found in one sample sequenced in a study of shared clonotypes between healthy human individuals. Profiling relied on immunoSEQ multiplex PCR, and the TCRdb table lists in-frame clones only, not all of them. The profile shows about 1 million clones, approximately 68% of them singletons. Source material: memory CD4+ T cells sorted from blood. Subset indicated: CD45RA-negative fraction. These receptors came from a man younger than 35 in good health.

This sequence joins TRBV5-5 and TRBJ2-5; D may be TRBD2 (6 bases). Trimming pared 0 bases from V and 3 bases from J, leaving 9 bases between. Germline V lookup: CDR1 SGHKS, CDR2 YYEKEE (reference sequence). This CDR3 region has 14 residues. The CDR3 DNA is TGTGCCAGCAGCTTGGGGGACTTTAAAGAGACCCAGTACTTC. It is translated as CASSLGDFKETQYF.

V is TRBV5-6 and J is TRBJ1-2; D might be TRBD1 (6 bases). Trimming pared 1 base from V and 8 bases from J, leaving 27 bases between. Germline CDR1 SGHDT, CDR2 YYEEEE. CDR3 length: 18 residues. The CDR3, as DNA: TGTGCCAGCAGCTTGAGGACTACAGGGACGGGTTTGAGAGGGGGCTACACCTTC. This encodes CASSLRTTGTGLRGGYTF.

The chain employs TRBV15 and TRBJ2-7; TRBD1 is a possible D gene (5 bases). CDR1 and CDR2 from the germline V gene are LNHNV and YYDKDF (reference sequence). The CDR3 is 17 residues long. The germline V and J ends were trimmed by 0 bases and 3 bases, with 18 bases remaining between them. CDR3: CATSRDDRQLNFYEQYF. CDR3 sequence (DNA): TGTGCCACCAGCAGAGATGATCGACAGCTTAATTTCTACGAGCAGTACTTC.

The chain uses TRBV2 and TRBJ1-5; D ambiguous. Trimming took 7 bases from V and 4 from J, leaving 11 bases between them. This CDR3 region has 13 residues. Looked up from germline, CDR1 is SNHLY and CDR2 is FYNNEI. CDR3 in DNA: TGTGCCAGCAACCGGGATGGAAATCAGCCCCAGCATTTT. Translating gives CASNRDGNQPQHF.

Comment on this clone: This probably arose from a read error, given a far larger clone one base away. Different DNA sequences within this sample yield the same CDR3. This chain links TRBV5-1 with TRBJ1-2; possible D gene TRBD1, 6 bases. V was pared by 4 bases and J by 5 bases, with 9 bases between. This CDR3 contains 12 residues. Germline V gene lookup returns CDR1 SGHRS and CDR2 YFSETQ. DNA for the CDR3: TGCGCCAGCAGCCCGCAGGGGTATGGCTACACCTTC. Amino acids: CASSPQGYGYTF.

This clone was detected only a few times. The genes are TRBV19 and TRBJ1-2; no clear D gene. The germline CDR1 and CDR2 sequences are LNHDA and SQIVND (reference sequence). Between the trimmed V and J ends, which lost 7 bases and 0 bases, there was a span of 3 bases. This CDR3 region has 11 residues. CDR3 protein: CASITNYGYTF. CDR3 nucleotide sequence: TGTGCCAGTATCACTAACTATGGCTACACCTTC. The full variable domain, with the rest looked up from reference TRBV19 and TRBJ1-2, is DGGITQSPKYLFRKEGQNVTLSCEQNLNHDAMYWYRQDPGQGLRLIYYSQIVNDFQKGDIAEGYSVSREKKESFPLTVTSAQKNPTAFYLCASITNYGYTFGSGTRLTVV.

The chain joins TRBV6-1 to TRBJ2-1; D is unresolved. V was trimmed by 7 bases and J by 9 bases, leaving 16 bases between them. Germline V gene data show CDR1 as MNHNS and CDR2 as SASEGT. The CDR3 consists of 13 residues. The CDR3 protein is CASNPGGWGEQFF. The DNA of the CDR3 is TGTGCCAGCAATCCCGGTGGTTGGGGTGAGCAGTTCTTC.

V gene TRBV2 combines with J gene TRBJ1-6; no reliable D call. This CDR3 region has 12 residues. Germline CDR1 and CDR2: SNHLY and FYNNEI. V lost 6 bases and J lost 5, with 5 bases in between. The CDR3 spells CASSLDNSPLHF. The CDR3 DNA sequence: TGTGCCAGCAGCCTGGATAATTCACCCCTCCACTTT.

The chain has TRBV2 and TRBJ2-1, with 9 bases identical to TRBD2. J lost 2 bases, V lost 6 bases, and 5 bases had no gene match. There are 15 residues in the CDR3. In germline, CDR1 is SNHLY, CDR2 FYNNEI. The CDR3 DNA sequence: TGTGCCAGCAGCCGGGGACTAGCCACCTACAATGAGCAGTTCTTC. Protein product: CASSRGLATYNEQFF.

A few counts support this clone. The V gene is TRBV10-3, the J gene TRBJ1-6; the D gene is possibly TRBD1 (5 bases). CDR3 length: 13 residues. Trimming took 4 bases from V and 10 from J, leaving 11 bases between them. Germline CDR1 is ENHRY and CDR2 is SYGVKD. CDR3 region: CAISATGGSPLHF. The DNA for the CDR3 is TGTGCCATCAGTGCCACTGGGGGATCACCCCTCCACTTT.